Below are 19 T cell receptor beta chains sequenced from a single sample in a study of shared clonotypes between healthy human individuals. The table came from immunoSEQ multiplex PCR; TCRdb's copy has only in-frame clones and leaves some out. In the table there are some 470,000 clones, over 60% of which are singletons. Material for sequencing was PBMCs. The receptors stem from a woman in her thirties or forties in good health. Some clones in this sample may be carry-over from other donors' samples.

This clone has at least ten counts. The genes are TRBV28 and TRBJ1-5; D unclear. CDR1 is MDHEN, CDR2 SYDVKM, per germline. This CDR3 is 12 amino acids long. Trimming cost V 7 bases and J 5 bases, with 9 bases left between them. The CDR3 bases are TGTGCCAGCACCCCGGGAGATCAGCCCCAGCATTTT. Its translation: CASTPGDQPQHF.

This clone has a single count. CDR3 protein: CASSLEAYRGRTYEQYF. CDR3 bases: TGCGCCAGCAGCTTGGAAGCATATAGGGGCCGAACCTACGAGCAGTACTTC. The chain uses TRBV5-1 and TRBJ2-7; maybe TRBD1 (5 bases). The CDR3 has 17 amino acids. V dropped 0 bases and J dropped 2 bases, with 18 bases sitting between them. The germline V gene has CDR1 SGHRS and CDR2 YFSETQ.

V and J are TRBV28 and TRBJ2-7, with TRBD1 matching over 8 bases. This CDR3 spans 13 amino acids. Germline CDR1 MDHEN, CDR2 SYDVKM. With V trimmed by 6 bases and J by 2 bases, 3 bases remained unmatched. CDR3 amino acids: CASSQGATYEQYF. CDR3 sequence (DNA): TGTGCCAGCAGCCAGGGGGCCACCTACGAGCAGTACTTC.

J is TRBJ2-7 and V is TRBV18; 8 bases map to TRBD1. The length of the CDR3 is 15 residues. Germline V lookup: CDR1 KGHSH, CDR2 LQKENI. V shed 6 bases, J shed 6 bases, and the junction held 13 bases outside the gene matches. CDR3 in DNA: TGTGCCAGCTCTGCGGAACAGGGGGTCGGACTCGAGCAGTACTTC. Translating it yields CASSAEQGVGLEQYF.

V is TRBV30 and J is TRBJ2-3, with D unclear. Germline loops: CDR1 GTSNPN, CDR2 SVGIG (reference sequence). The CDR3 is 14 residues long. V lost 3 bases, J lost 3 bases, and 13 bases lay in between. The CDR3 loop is CAWRVMGWTDTQYF. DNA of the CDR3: TGTGCCTGGAGGGTGATGGGGTGGACAGATACGCAGTATTTT.

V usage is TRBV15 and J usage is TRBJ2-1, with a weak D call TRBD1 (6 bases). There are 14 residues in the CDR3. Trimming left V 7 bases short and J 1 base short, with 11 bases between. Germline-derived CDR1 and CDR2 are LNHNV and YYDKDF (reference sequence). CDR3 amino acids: CATNRQGSYNEQFF. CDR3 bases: TGTGCCACCAATCGGCAGGGGTCCTACAATGAGCAGTTCTTC. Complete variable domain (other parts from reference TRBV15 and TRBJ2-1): DAMVIQNPRYQVTQFGKPVTLSCSQTLNHNVMYWYQQKSSQAPKLLFHYYDKDFNNEADTPDNFQSRRPNTSFCFLDIRSPGLGDTAMYLCATNRQGSYNEQFFGPGTRLTVL.

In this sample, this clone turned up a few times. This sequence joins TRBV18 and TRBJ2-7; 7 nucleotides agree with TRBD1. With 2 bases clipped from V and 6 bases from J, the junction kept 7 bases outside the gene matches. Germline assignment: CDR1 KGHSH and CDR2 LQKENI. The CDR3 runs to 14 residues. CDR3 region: CASSPETGSGEQYF. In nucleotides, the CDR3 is TGTGCCAGCTCACCAGAGACAGGGTCGGGCGAGCAGTACTTC.

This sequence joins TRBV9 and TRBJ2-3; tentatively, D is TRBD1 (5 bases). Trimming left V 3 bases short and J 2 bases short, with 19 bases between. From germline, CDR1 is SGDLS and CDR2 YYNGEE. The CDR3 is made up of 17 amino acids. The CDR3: CASSGRQLLPTTDTQYF. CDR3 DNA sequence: TGTGCCAGCAGCGGGAGACAGTTACTTCCAACCACAGATACGCAGTATTTT.

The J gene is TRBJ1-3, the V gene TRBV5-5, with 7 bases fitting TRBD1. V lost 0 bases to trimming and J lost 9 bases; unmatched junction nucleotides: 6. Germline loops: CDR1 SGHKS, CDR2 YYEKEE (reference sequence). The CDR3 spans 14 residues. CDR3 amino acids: CASSLGQGGITIYF. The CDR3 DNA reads TGTGCCAGCAGCTTGGGACAGGGTGGGATCACCATATATTTT.

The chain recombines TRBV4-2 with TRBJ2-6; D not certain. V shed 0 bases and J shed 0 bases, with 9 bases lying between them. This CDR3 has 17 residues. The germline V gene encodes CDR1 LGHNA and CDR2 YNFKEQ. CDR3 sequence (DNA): TGTGCCAGCAGCCAAGAGCCCTCCGGCTCTGGGGCCAACGTCCTGACTTTC. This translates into CASSQEPSGSGANVLTF.

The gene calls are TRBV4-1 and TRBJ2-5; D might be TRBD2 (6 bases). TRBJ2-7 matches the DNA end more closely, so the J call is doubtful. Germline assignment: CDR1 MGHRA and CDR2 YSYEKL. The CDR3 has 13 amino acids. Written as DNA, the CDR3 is TGCGCCAGCAGCCAAGGGGGACTTTACGAGCAGTACTTC. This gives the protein CASSQGGLYEQYF.

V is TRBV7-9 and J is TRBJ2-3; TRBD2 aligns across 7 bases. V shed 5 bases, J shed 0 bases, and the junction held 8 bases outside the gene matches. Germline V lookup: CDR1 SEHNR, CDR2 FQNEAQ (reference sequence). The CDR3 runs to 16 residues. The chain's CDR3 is CASSPRGSGSTDTQYF. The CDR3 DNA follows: TGTGCCAGCAGCCCCCGGGGTAGCGGGAGCACAGATACGCAGTATTTT. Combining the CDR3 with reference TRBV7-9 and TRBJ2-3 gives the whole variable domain DTGVSQNPRHKITKRGQNVTFRCDPISEHNRLYWYRQTLGQGPEFLTYFQNEAQLEKSRLLSDRFSAERPKGSFSTLEIQRTEQGDSAMYLCASSPRGSGSTDTQYFGPGTRLTVL.

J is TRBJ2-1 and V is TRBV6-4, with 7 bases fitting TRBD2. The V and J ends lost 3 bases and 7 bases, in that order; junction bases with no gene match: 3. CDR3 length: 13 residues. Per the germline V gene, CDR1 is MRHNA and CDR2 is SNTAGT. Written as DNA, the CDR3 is TGTGCCAGCAGTGAGACTAGCAATAATGAGCAGTTCTTC. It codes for CASSETSNNEQFF.

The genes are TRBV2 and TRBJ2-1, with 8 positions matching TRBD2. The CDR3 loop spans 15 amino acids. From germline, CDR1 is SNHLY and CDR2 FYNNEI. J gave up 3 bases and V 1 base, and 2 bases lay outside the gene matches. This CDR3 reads CASSEGAGGYNEQFF. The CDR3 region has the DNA TGTGCCAGCAGTGAAGGGGCGGGGGGCTACAATGAGCAGTTCTTC.

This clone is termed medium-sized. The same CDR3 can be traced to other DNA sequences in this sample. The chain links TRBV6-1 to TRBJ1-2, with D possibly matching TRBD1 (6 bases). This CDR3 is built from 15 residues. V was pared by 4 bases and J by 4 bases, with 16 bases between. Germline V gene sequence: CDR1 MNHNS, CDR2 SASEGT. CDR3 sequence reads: CASSGGGQSFYGYTF. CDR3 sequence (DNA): TGTGCCAGCAGTGGAGGAGGACAGTCTTTCTATGGCTACACCTTC.

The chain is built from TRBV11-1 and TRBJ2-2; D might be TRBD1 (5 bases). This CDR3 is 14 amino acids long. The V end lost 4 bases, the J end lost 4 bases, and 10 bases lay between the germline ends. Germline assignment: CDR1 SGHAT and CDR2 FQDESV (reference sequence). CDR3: CASSWTRSTGELFF. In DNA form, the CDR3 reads TGTGCCAGCAGCTGGACAAGGAGCACCGGGGAGCTGTTTTTT. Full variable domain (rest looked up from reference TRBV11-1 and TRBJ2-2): EAEVAQSPRYKITEKSQAVAFWCDPISGHATLYWYRQILGQGPELLVQFQDESVVDDSQLPKDRFSAERLKGVDSTLKIQPAELGDSAMYLCASSWTRSTGELFFGEGSRLTVL.

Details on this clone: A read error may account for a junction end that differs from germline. CDR3 residues: CTSSSTGGGTDTQYF. The CDR3, as DNA: TGTACCAGCAGCTCCACGGGGGGAGGCACAGATACGCAGTATTTT. The chain couples TRBV7-9 to TRBJ2-3, with 7 bases lining up with TRBD2. This CDR3 contains 15 residues. Germline V gene sequence: CDR1 SEHNR, CDR2 FQNEAQ (reference sequence).

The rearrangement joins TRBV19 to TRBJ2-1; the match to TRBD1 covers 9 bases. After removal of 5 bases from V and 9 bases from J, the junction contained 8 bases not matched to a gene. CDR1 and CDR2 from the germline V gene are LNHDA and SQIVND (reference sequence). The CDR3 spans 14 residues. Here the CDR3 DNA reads TGTGCCAGTAGTCGGGGACAGGGCCTGGGTGAGCAGTTCTTC. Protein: CASSRGQGLGEQFF.

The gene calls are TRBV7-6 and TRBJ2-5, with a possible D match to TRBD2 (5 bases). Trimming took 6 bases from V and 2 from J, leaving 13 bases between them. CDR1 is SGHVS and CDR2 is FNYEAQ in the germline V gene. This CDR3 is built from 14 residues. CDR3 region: CASRLMPGQETQYF. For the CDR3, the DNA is TGTGCCAGCAGACTGATGCCGGGACAAGAGACCCAGTACTTC.